This T cell receptor beta chain was recovered during a study of blood T cell repertoires in COVID-19 (dated by TCRdb to the early 2020s). Concerning the study at large: Samples from collaborators originated in the United States, Italy and Spain and spanned both the acute and convalescent phases of COVID-19. The repertoires were released in a freely available public database intended as a resource for research on the immune response to SARS-CoV-2. Nearly every sample came with metadata listing a de-identified subject ID, COVID-19 status, age in years and sex. HLA class I and class II types, where available, came from metadata supplied by the sample provider rather than from assay-based typing. The dataset comprised deeply sampled blood TCRbeta repertoires from subjects exposed to, actively infected with, or recovered from COVID-19. The prospective study material was composed of cDNA or gDNA derived from T cells, B-cell-depleted T cells, or PBMCs. Samples came from the ongoing ImmuneRACE study (first 160 participants) plus 1,254 subjects from 6 global collaborators. Results the study describes overall, beyond this receptor: The quantity of clinical and demographic metadata differed by source and by participant and was supplied without curation.

In Seattle, one collaborating source enrolled patients while the infection was active and tracked those patients longitudinally over the course of disease. Each collaborating institution followed its own protocols to collect whole blood in K2EDTA tubes. For TCRbeta analysis, collaborators shipped samples as frozen whole blood, isolated PBMCs, or DNA extracted from either of those sample types. TCRbeta CDR3 regions were amplified from genomic DNA using the immunoSEQ Assay, a bias-controlled multiplex PCR. In the source study's methods: Within the assay, amplification of reference gene primers was used to estimate how many nucleated cells each sample contained. To quantify the absolute abundance of each unique TCRbeta CDR3 rearrangement, sequence reads were collapsed and filtered. For each sample, productive Simpson clonality was calculated by taking the square root of Simpson's diversity index across productive rearrangements. Here the immuneACCESS table is served through TCRdb, limited to in-frame sequences with V and J called. Missing clones are a known gap in these copies; in checked studies unresolved V genes cover under half, and the rest lacks a known reason. The V and J calls and the clone size are those of that table, but D and trimming were determined from the DNA. This sample holds hundreds of thousands of clones; over 80% were observed only once. About 6% of the sample is in the top ten clones.

CDR1 and CDR2 are drawn from the germline V gene: SGDLS, YYNGEE. The junction carries 12 bases between V and J, which are trimmed by 0 bases and 2 bases respectively. The CDR3 spans 15 residues, from the cysteine through the phenylalanine. Solely the CDR3 DNA is kept, with 45 bases framed from the first base. As to this clone: The clone's antigen remains unknown. It has no much larger one-base neighbor in the sample; base qualities were not kept.

This TCR was recovered from a woman between 50 and 59 years old with COVID-19, enrolled during active disease. The sequencing input was peripheral blood. The rearranged segments are TRBV9 and TRBJ2-7; a weak D assignment points to TRBD1 (5 bases agree). The DNA reads as follows: TGTGCCAGCAGCGTAGCGCAGGGCACCCCCTACGAGCAGTACTTC. Its protein reads: CASSVAQGTPYEQYF.